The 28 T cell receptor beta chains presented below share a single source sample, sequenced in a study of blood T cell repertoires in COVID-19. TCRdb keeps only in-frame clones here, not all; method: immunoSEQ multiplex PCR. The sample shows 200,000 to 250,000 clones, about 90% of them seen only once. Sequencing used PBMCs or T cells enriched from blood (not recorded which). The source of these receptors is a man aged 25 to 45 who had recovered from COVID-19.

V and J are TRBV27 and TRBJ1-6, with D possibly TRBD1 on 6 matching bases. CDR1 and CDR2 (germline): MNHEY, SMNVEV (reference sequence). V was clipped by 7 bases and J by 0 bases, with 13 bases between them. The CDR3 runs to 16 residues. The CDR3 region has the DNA TGTGCCAGCACCGACACAGGGCTCTCCTATAATTCACCCCTCCACTTT. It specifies CASTDTGLSYNSPLHF.

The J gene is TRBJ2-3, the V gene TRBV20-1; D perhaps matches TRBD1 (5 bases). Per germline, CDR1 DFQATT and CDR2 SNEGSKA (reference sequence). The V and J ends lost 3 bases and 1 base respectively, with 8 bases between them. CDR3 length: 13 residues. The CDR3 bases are TGCAGTGCTAGTATAGGGGGCACAGATACGCAGTATTTT. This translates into CSASIGGTDTQYF.

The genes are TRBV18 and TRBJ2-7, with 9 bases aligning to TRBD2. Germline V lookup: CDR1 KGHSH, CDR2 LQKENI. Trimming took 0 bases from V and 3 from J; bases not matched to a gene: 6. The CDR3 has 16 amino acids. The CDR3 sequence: CASSPPSGGGFYEQYF. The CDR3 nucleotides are TGTGCCAGCTCACCACCTAGCGGGGGAGGTTTCTACGAGCAGTACTTC.

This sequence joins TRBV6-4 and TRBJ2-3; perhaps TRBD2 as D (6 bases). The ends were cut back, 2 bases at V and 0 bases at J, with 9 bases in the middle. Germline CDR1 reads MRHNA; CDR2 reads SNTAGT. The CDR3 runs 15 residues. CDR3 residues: CASSDGLTSTDTQYF. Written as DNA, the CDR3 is TGTGCCAGCAGTGACGGACTAACTAGCACAGATACGCAGTATTTT.

CDR3 in amino acids: CASSLNFFQGTNEKLFF. Written as DNA, the CDR3 is TGTGCCAGCAGCTTAAATTTTTTCCAGGGCACTAATGAAAAACTGTTTTTT. The chain has TRBV7-2 and TRBJ1-4, with D possibly TRBD1 on 5 matching bases. CDR1 is SGHTA, CDR2 FQGNSA, per germline. The CDR3 is 17 residues long. Trimming pared 2 bases from V and 2 bases from J, leaving 15 bases between.

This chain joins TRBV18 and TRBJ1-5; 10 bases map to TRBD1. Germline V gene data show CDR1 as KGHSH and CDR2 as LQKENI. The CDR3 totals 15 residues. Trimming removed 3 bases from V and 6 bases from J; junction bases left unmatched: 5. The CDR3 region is CASSPTGGYGQPQHF. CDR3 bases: TGTGCCAGCTCACCGACAGGGGGCTACGGTCAGCCCCAGCATTTT.

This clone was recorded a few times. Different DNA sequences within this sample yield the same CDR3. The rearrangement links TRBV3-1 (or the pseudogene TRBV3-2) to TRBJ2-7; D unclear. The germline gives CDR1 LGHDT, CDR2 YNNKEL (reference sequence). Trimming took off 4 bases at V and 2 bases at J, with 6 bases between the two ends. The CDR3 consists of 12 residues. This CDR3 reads CASSLTAYEQYF. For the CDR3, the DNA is TGTGCCAGCAGCCTCACAGCCTACGAGCAGTACTTC.

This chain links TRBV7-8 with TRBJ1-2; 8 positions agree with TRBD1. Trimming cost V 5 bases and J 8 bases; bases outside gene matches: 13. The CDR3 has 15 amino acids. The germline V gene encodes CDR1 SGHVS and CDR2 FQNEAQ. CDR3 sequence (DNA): TGTGCCAGCAGCCCTCAGGACAGGGTGGCGGTCGGCTACACCTTC. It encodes CASSPQDRVAVGYTF.

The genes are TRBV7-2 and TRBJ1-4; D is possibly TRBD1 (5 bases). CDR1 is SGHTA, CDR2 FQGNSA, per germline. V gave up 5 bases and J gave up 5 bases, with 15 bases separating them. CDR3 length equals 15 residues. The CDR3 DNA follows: TGTGCCAGCAGCCGGCAAGGGGCGGCGAATGAAAAACTGTTTTTT. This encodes CASSRQGAANEKLFF.

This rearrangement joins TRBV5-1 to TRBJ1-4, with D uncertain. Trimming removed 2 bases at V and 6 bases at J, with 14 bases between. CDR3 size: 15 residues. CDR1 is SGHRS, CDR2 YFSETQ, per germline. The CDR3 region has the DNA TGCGCCAGCAGCTTCCTGGGAGGTTTCTATGAAAAACTGTTTTTT. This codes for CASSFLGGFYEKLFF. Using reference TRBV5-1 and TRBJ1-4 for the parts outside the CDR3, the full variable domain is KAGVTQTPRYLIKTRGQQVTLSCSPISGHRSVSWYQQTPGQGLQFLFEYFSETQRNKGNFPGRFSGRQFSNSRSEMNVSTLELGDSALYLCASSFLGGFYEKLFFGSGTQLSVL.

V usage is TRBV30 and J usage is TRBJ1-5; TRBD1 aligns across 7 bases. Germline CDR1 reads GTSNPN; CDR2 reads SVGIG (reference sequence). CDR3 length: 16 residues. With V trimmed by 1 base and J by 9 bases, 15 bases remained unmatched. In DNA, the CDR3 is TGTGCCTGGAGTGGGGGAGGTCTGGCAGGGGGAACGCCCCAGCATTTT. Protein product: CAWSGGGLAGGTPQHF.

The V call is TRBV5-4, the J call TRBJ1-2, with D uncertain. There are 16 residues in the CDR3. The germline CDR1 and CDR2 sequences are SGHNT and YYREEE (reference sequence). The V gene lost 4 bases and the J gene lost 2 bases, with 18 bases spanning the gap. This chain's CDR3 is CASSAEIDNPNYGYTF. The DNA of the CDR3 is TGTGCCAGCAGCGCCGAAATCGACAATCCCAACTATGGCTACACCTTC.

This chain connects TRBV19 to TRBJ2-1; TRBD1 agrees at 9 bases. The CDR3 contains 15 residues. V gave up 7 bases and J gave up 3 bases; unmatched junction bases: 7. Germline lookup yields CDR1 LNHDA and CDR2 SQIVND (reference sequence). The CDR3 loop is CASTPGTGLYNEQFF. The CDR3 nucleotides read TGTGCCAGTACCCCAGGGACAGGGCTCTACAATGAGCAGTTCTTC.

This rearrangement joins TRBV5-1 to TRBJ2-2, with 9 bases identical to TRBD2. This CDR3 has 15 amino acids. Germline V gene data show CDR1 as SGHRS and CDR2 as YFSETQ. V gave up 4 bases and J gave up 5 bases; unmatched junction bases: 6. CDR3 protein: CASSTPGLATGELFF. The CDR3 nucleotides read TGCGCCAGCAGCACTCCGGGACTAGCAACCGGGGAGCTGTTTTTT.

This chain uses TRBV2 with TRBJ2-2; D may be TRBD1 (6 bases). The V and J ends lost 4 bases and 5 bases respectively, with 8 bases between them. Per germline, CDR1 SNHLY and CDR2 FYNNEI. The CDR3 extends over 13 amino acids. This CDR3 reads CASSAGETGELFF. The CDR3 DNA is TGTGCCAGCAGTGCAGGGGAAACCGGGGAGCTGTTTTTT.

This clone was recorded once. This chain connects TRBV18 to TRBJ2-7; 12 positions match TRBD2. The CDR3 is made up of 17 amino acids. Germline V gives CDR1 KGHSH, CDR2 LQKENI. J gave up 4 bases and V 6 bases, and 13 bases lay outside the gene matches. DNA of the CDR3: TGTGCCAGCTCTCCTCTAGCGGGAGGGCCAAAAGCGTACGAGCAGTACTTC. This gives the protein CASSPLAGGPKAYEQYF.

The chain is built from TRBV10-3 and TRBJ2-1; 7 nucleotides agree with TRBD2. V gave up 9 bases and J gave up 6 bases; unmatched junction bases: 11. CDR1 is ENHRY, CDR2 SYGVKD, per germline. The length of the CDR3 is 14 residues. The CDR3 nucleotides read TGTGCCATTACGACTAGCCACCTTATCAATGAGCAGTTCTTC. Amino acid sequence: CAITTSHLINEQFF.

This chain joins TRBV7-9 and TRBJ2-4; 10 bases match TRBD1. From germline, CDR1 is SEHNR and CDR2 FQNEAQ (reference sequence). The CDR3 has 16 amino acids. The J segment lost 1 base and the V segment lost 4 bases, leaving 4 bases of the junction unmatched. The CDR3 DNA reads TGTGCCAGCAGCTCGCCGGGACAGGGGGCCAAAAACATTCAGTACTTC. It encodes CASSSPGQGAKNIQYF.

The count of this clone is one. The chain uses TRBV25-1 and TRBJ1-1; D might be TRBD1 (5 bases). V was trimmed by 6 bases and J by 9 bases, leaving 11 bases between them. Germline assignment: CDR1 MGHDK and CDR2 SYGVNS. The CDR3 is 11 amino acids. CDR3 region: CASRAGQKAFF. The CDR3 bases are TGTGCCAGCAGGGCGGGGCAGAAAGCTTTCTTT.

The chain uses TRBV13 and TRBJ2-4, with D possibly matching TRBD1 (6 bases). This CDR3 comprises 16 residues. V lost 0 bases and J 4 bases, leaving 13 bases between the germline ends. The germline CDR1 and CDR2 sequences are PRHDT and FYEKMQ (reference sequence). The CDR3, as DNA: TGTGCCAGCAGCTTAGGCGGTCAGGGGATTAAAAACATTCAGTACTTC. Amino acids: CASSLGGQGIKNIQYF.

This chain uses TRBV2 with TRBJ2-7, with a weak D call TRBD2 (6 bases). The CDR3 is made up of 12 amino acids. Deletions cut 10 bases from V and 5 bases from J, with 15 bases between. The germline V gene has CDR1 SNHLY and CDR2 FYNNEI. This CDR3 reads CATRLGPHEQYF. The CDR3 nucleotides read TGTGCCACCCGACTAGGACCCCACGAGCAGTACTTC.

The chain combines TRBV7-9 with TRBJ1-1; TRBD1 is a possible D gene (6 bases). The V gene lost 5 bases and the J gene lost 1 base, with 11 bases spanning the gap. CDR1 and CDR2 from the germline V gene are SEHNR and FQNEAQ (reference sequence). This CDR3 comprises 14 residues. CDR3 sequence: CASSEGGGNTEAFF. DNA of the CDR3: TGTGCCAGCAGCGAAGGGGGTGGGAACACTGAAGCTTTCTTT.

CDR3 protein: CASSYSQGPYGYTF. CDR3 DNA: TGTGCCAGCAGTTACTCGCAGGGCCCCTATGGCTACACCTTC. This sequence joins TRBV6-5 and TRBJ1-2; possible D gene TRBD1, 5 bases. Trimming took off 0 bases at V and 4 bases at J, with 9 bases between the two ends. The CDR3 consists of 14 residues. The V gene's germline CDR1 is MNHEY and CDR2 SVGAGI.

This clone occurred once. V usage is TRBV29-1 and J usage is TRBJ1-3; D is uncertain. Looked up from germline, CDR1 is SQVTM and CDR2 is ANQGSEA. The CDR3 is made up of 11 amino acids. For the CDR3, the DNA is TGCAGTGGAGGGACTGGAAACACCATATATTTT. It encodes CSGGTGNTIYF.

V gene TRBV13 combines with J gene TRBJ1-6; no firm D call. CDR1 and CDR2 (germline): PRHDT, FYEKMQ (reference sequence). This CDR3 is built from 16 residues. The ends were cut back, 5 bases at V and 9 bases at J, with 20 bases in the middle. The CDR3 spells CASSRKTVVDGSPLHF. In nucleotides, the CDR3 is TGTGCCAGCAGCCGAAAAACCGTGGTAGATGGTTCACCCCTCCACTTT.

The CDR3 region is CASSYQGFNEQYF. CDR3 bases: TGTGCCAGCAGTTACCAGGGATTTAACGAGCAGTACTTC. The J gene is TRBJ2-7, the V gene TRBV6-5; possible D gene TRBD1, 5 bases. Looked up from germline, CDR1 is MNHEY and CDR2 is SVGAGI. The CDR3 sequence is 13 residues long. The V and J ends lost 2 bases and 5 bases respectively, with 10 bases between them.

This chain's CDR3 is CASSLVPGSDGNTIYF. The CDR3, as DNA: TGTGCCAGCAGCTTGGTCCCCGGGTCCGACGGAAACACCATATATTTT. This chain uses TRBV5-5 with TRBJ1-3; D is unresolved. The CDR3 loop spans 16 amino acids. Trimming pared 0 bases from V and 4 bases from J, leaving 14 bases between. Germline CDR1 and CDR2: SGHKS and YYEKEE (reference sequence).

This chain's CDR3 is CASRRKIGGAFDEQFF. The CDR3 bases are TGTGCCAGCAGAAGAAAGATAGGGGGGGCCTTCGATGAGCAGTTCTTC. The rearrangement links TRBV3-1 (or the pseudogene TRBV3-2) to TRBJ2-1; D may be TRBD2 (7 bases). This CDR3 has 16 amino acids. Germline lookup yields CDR1 LGHDT and CDR2 YNNKEL (reference sequence). V dropped 6 bases and J dropped 8 bases, with 23 bases sitting between them.